The clone carrying this T cell receptor beta chain was seen just once. These data belong to a study of cytomegalovirus exposure and HLA in healthy donors. This CDR3 has 18 amino acids. Trimming stripped 5 bases from V and 1 base from J, with 23 bases between. The germline gives CDR1 SGHTA, CDR2 FQGNSA. Data came from immunoSEQ multiplex PCR; TCRdb stores just in-frame clones and leaves some out. The sample contains about 92,000 clones, 90% to 95% of which appear only once. The source is a woman younger than 45 in good health and CMV-seropositive. Material: PBMCs. The chain recombines TRBV7-2 with TRBJ1-1, with D possibly being TRBD1 (5 bases). CDR3 sequence (DNA): TGTGCCAGCAGCGATACATGGGGGAGGTCGTGGTCGAACACTGAAGCTTTCTTT. Its protein is CASSDTWGRSWSNTEAFF.